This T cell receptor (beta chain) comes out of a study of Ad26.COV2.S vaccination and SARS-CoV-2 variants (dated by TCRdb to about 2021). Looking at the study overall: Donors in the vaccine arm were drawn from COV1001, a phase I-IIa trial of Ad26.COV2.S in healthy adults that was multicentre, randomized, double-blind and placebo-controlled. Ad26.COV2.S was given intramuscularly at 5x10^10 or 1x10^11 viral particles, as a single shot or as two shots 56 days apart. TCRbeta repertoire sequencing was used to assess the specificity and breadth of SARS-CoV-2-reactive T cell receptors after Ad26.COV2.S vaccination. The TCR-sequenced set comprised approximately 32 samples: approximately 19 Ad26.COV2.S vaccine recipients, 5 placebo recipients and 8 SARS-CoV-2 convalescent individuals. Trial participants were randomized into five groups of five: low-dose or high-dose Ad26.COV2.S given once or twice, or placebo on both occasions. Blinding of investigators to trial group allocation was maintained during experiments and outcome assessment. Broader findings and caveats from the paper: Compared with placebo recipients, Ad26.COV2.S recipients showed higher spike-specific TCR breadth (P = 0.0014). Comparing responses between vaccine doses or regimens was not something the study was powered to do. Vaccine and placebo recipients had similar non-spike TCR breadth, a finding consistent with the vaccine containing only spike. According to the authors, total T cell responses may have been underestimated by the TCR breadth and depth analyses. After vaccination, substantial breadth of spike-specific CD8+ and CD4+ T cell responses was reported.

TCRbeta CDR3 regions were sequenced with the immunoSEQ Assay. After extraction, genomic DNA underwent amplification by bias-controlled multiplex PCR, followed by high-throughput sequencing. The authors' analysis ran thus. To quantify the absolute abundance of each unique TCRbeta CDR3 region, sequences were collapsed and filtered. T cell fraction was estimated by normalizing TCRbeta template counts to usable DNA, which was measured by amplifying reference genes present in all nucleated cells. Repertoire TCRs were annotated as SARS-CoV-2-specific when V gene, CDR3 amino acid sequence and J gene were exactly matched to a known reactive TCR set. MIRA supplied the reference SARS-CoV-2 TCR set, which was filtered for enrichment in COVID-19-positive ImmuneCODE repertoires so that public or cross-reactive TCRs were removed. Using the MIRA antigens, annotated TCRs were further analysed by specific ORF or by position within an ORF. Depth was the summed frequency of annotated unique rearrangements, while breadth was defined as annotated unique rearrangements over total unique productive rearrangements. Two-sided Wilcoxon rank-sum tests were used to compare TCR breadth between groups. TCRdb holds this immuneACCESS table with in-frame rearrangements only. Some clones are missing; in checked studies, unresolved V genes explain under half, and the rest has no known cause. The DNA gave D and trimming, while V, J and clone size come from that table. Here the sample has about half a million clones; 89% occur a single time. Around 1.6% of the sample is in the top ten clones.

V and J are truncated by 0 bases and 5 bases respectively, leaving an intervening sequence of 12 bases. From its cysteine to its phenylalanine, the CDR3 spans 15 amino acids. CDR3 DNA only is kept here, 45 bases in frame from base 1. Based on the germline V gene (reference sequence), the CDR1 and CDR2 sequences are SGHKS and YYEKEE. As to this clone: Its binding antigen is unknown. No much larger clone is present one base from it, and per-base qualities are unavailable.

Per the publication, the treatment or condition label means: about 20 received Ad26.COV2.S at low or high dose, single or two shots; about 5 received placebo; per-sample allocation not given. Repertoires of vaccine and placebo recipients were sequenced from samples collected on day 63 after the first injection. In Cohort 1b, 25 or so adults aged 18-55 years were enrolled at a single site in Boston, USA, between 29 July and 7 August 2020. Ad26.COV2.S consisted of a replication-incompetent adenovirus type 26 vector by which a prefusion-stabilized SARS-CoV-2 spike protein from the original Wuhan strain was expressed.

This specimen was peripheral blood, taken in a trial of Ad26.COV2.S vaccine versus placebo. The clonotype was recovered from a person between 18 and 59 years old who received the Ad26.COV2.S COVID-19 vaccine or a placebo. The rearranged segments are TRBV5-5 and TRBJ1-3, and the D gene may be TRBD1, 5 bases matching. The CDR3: CASSLGMGGRNTIYF. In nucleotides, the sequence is TGTGCCAGCAGCTTGGGGATGGGGGGAAGAAACACCATATATTTT.